Given below is one T cell receptor (beta chain) in context. The authors' processing: How many nucleated cells were present was estimated from reference gene primer amplification. Generated by immunoSEQ multiplex PCR, the TCRdb table keeps only in-frame clones and is missing some. Clone size and V and J calls were adopted from that table, with D and trimming inferred from the DNA. The table lists approximately 140,000 clones, 84% of them singletons. The CDR3 length is 15 residues. CDR1 is KGHDR and CDR2 is SFDVKD in the germline V gene. The V segment lost 4 bases and the J segment 4 bases; nucleotides outside the gene matches: 5. This record belongs to a study of blood T cell repertoires in COVID-19. On the study more broadly: Some COVID-19 samples were acute and others convalescent; all came from the United States, Italy and Spain. Nucleic acid was either cDNA or gDNA, and it came from T cells, B-cell-depleted T cells, or PBMCs.

The rearrangement uses TRBV24-1 and TRBJ1-2; 10 bases line up with TRBD1. Sequenced input: peripheral blood. This receptor was obtained from a man between 60 and 75 years old with acute or convalescent COVID-19. The CDR3 sequence is CATSERQGAGYGYTF. CDR3 in DNA: TGTGCCACCAGTGAACGACAGGGGGCGGGCTATGGCTACACCTTC.